A single sample is the source of the 27 T cell receptor beta chains below, sequenced in a study of early T cells in non-severe SARS-CoV-2 infection (dated by TCRdb to about 2021). Libraries were built with 5' RACE. TCRdb lists the instrument as NextSeq 500. TCRdb cleaned the public reads at Q25 with fastp, built clones with MiXCR and kept in-frame beta chains. CDR3 protein duplicates are merged, each entry listing the most common genes and DNA. The sample table contains tens of thousands of distinct CDR3 sequences; only one count was recorded for approximately 14% of them. The top ten clonotypes cover around 3.7% of the sample. Sample: whole blood, taken at baseline. The receptors shown here come from an adult who was a healthcare worker with PCR-confirmed SARS-CoV-2 infection or an uninfected control (not recorded which).

This clonotype occurred a few times. The chain couples TRBV19 to TRBJ2-3, with 8 bases identical to TRBD2. The CDR3 is made up of 14 amino acids. CDR1 is LNHDA and CDR2 is SQIVND in the germline V gene (reference sequence). V shed 4 bases, J shed 6 bases, and the junction held 6 bases outside the gene matches. The CDR3 sequence: CASSRAGVRDTQYF. CDR3 DNA: TGTGCCAGTAGTAGAGCGGGAGTGCGCGATACGCAGTATTTT. Combining the CDR3 with reference TRBV19 and TRBJ2-3 gives the whole variable domain DGGITQSPKYLFRKEGQNVTLSCEQNLNHDAMYWYRQDPGQGLRLIYYSQIVNDFQKGDIAEGYSVSREKKESFPLTVTSAQKNPTAFYLCASSRAGVRDTQYFGPGTRLTVL.

This clonotype was picked up a small number of times. The rearrangement uses TRBV21-1 and TRBJ2-1; the tabulated D call, TRBD1, remains unverified against the DNA. TRBV21-1 is a recognized pseudogene. This CDR3 spans 16 amino acids. The CDR3 spells CASSNHRVPVNNEQFF. The CDR3 DNA reads TGTGCCAGCAGCAACCACAGGGTACCCGTGAACAATGAGCAGTTCTTC.

This clonotype has more than one count but fewer than ten. This chain joins TRBV18 and TRBJ2-7, with a weak D call TRBD1 (5 bases). V was trimmed by 4 bases and J by 3 bases, leaving 7 bases between them. Germline-derived CDR1 and CDR2 are KGHSH and LQKENI. The CDR3 spans 12 residues. CDR3 in amino acids: CASSQGVYEQYF. The CDR3 DNA follows: TGTGCCAGCTCACAAGGGGTCTACGAGCAGTACTTC.

There are a few counts of this clonotype. The chain employs TRBV12-2 and TRBJ2-2; the table's D call of TRBD1 was not tested on the DNA. TRBV12-2 is described as a pseudogene. CDR3 length: 18 amino acids. The CDR3 loop reads CASRLARTCRDRTGELFF. DNA for the CDR3: TGTGCAAGTCGCTTAGCGCGAACATGCCGGGACCGCACCGGGGAGCTGTTTTTT.

This clonotype was picked up a small number of times. The chain combines TRBV7-9 with TRBJ2-1; 12 bases are a match to TRBD2. The CDR3 is 17 residues long. J gave up 6 bases and V 3 bases, and 9 bases lay outside the gene matches. CDR1 is SEHNR and CDR2 is FQNEAQ in the germline V gene (reference sequence). As DNA, the CDR3 is TGTGCCAGCAGCTTTAGGACCTCACTAGCGGGAGGCAATGAGCAGTTCTTC. As protein: CASSFRTSLAGGNEQFF.

The chain carries TRBV3-1 and TRBJ2-3; D is unclear. Germline CDR1 LGHDT, CDR2 YNNKEL (reference sequence). This CDR3 is built from 12 residues. Trimming pared 1 base from V and 6 bases from J, leaving 5 bases between. Here the CDR3 reads CASSQVTDTQYF. CDR3 in DNA: TGTGCCAGCAGCCAAGTCACGGATACGCAGTATTTT.

The chain has TRBV19 and TRBJ1-5; D is uncertain. V was trimmed by 5 bases and J by 8 bases, leaving 4 bases between them. CDR1 LNHDA and CDR2 SQIVND come from the germline V gene (reference sequence). CDR3 size: 10 residues. The CDR3 sequence is CASSSEPQHF. The CDR3 DNA reads TGTGCCAGTAGTTCGGAGCCCCAGCATTTT.

In this sample, this clonotype turned up a few times. DNA for the CDR3: TGTGCCAGCAGTACCACGACCAGGGGGCAGGGTAATGAAAAACTGTTTTTT. Its protein is CASSTTTRGQGNEKLFF. J is TRBJ1-4 and V is TRBV12-3 or TRBV12-4; TRBD1 matches at 8 bases. The CDR3 is 17 amino acids. The junction had 12 bases not matched to a gene; V was cut back by 5 bases and J by 4 bases.

The chain joins TRBV3-1 to TRBJ2-5; weak D call: TRBD2 (6 bases). Trimming took 5 bases from V and 3 from J, leaving 10 bases between them. Germline CDR1 and CDR2: LGHDT and YNNKEL (reference sequence). This CDR3 has 13 amino acids. This CDR3 is CASSKSGEETQYF. The CDR3 DNA follows: TGTGCCAGCAGCAAGTCGGGGGAAGAGACCCAGTACTTC.

The table lists this clonotype with a few counts. The chain links TRBV20-1 to TRBJ2-3, with 11 bases matching TRBD2. The CDR3 length is 18 residues. Germline lookup yields CDR1 DFQATT and CDR2 SNEGSKA (reference sequence). V gave up 0 bases and J gave up 7 bases; unmatched junction bases: 15. CDR3 amino acids: CSARDPLRLAGMGNTQYF. The CDR3 bases are TGCAGTGCTAGAGATCCCCTCCGACTAGCGGGAATGGGTAATACGCAGTATTTT.

This clonotype has more than one count but fewer than ten. This sequence joins TRBV30 and TRBJ1-1; 8 bases line up with TRBD1. Trimming at V came to 3 bases and at J to 0 bases, leaving 3 bases not matched to a gene. CDR1 and CDR2 from the germline V gene are GTSNPN and SVGIG (reference sequence). This CDR3 is built from 14 residues. CDR3 sequence (DNA): TGTGCCTGGAGCCAGGGGGCCTTGAACACTGAAGCTTTCTTT. Translating it yields CAWSQGALNTEAFF. The full variable domain, completed using reference TRBV30 and TRBJ1-1, is SQTIHQWPATLVQPVGSPLSLECTVEGTSNPNLYWYRQAAGRGLQLLFYSVGIGQISSEVPQNLSASRPQDRQFILSSKKLLLSDSGFYLCAWSQGALNTEAFFGQGTRLTVV.

This clonotype was counted only a few times. This chain joins TRBV7-8 and TRBJ2-7, with D possibly matching TRBD1 (6 bases). Germline CDR1 SGHVS, CDR2 FQNEAQ. Trimming stripped 5 bases from V and 0 bases from J, with 17 bases between. This CDR3 has 16 amino acids. CDR3 in amino acids: CASSRGLQGSSYEQYF. The CDR3 bases are TGTGCCAGCAGCCGAGGCCTCCAGGGGAGCTCCTACGAGCAGTACTTC.

This clonotype was picked up many times. The chain carries TRBV7-6 and TRBJ2-2; D might be TRBD1 (5 bases). There are 16 residues in the CDR3. The V and J ends lost 0 bases and 3 bases respectively, with 11 bases between them. Germline V CDR1 and CDR2: SGHVS, FNYEAQ. CDR3 nucleotides: TGTGCCAGCAGCTTAGCGTCAGGGTGGTACACCGGGGAGCTGTTTTTT. Translated: CASSLASGWYTGELFF. Full variable domain (rest looked up from reference TRBV7-6 and TRBJ2-2): GAGVSQSPRYKVTKRGQDVALRCDPISGHVSLYWYRQALGQGPEFLTYFNYEAQQDKSGLPNDRFSAERPEGSISTLTIQRTEQRDSAMYRCASSLASGWYTGELFFGEGSRLTVL.

The chain carries TRBV3-1 and TRBJ2-5, with a possible D match to TRBD2 (7 bases). This CDR3 has 14 residues. Germline V CDR1 and CDR2: LGHDT, YNNKEL (reference sequence). V lost 4 bases and J lost 4, with 13 bases in between. CDR3 region: CASSRGLGGETQYF. The CDR3 nucleotides are TGTGCCAGCAGCCGTGGACTAGGGGGAGAGACCCAGTACTTC.

This chain uses TRBV25-1 with TRBJ1-3; tentatively, D is TRBD1 (6 bases). V gave up 6 bases and J gave up 0 bases, with 9 bases separating them. This CDR3 region has 14 residues. Germline lookup yields CDR1 MGHDK and CDR2 SYGVNS. This CDR3 is CASRDSYSGNTIYF. CDR3 bases: TGTGCCAGCAGGGACAGTTACTCTGGAAACACCATATATTTT.

The V and J genes are TRBV3-1 and TRBJ1-1, with 9 nucleotides matching TRBD1. This CDR3 contains 16 residues. V was pared by 3 bases and J by 4 bases, with 9 bases of the junction left unmatched. Germline V lookup: CDR1 LGHDT, CDR2 YNNKEL (reference sequence). CDR3 loop: CASSHGPGQGGTEAFF. CDR3 nucleotide sequence: TGTGCCAGCAGCCACGGGCCGGGACAGGGAGGCACTGAAGCTTTCTTT.

This chain uses TRBV27 with TRBJ1-6; D unclear. CDR1 is MNHEY and CDR2 is SMNVEV in the germline V gene (reference sequence). Trimming took 6 bases from V and 6 from J, leaving 12 bases between them. The CDR3 sequence is 14 residues long. CDR3 in amino acids: CASRDRASNSPLHF. The CDR3 bases are TGTGCCAGCAGGGACCGGGCCAGTAATTCACCCCTCCACTTT.

This clonotype came up many times. The V gene is TRBV12-3 or TRBV12-4, the J gene TRBJ2-5, with unresolved D. This CDR3 comprises 14 residues. With 7 bases removed from V and 0 bases from J, the gap between germline ends came to 12 bases. Written as DNA, the CDR3 is TGTGCCAGCAAGGCCCACGGACACCAAGAGACCCAGTACTTC. It is translated as CASKAHGHQETQYF.

V gene TRBV9 combines with J gene TRBJ1-3; 9 bases fit TRBD1. The CDR3 consists of 16 residues. V was clipped by 2 bases and J by 8 bases; unmatched bases: 11. CDR1 is SGDLS and CDR2 is YYNGEE in the germline V gene. The CDR3 DNA reads TGTGCCAGCAGCGTGGGAACCGGGACAGGGAGACACACCATATATTTT. Protein: CASSVGTGTGRHTIYF.

This chain uses TRBV21-1 with TRBJ1-1. TRBV21-1 is annotated as a pseudogene. This CDR3 is 15 amino acids long. CDR3 bases: TGTGCCAGCAGCAAAGGGGAGCAGCTCAACACTGAAGCTTTCTTT. Amino acids: CASSKGEQLNTEAFF.

This clonotype has more than one count but fewer than ten. Compared with germline, one end of the junction differs, possibly owing to a read error. The genes are TRBV18 and TRBJ2-2; D possibly corresponds to TRBD2 (5 bases). Germline V gene sequence: CDR1 KGHSH, CDR2 LQKENI. This CDR3 contains 13 residues. CDR3 nucleotide sequence: TGTGCCAGCTCACCACGGATGACCGGGGAGCTGATTTTT. Its protein is CASSPRMTGELIF.

This clonotype has only a few counts. This chain joins TRBV28 and TRBJ2-5, with D possibly being TRBD1 or TRBD2 (5 bases each). The V gene lost 4 bases and the J gene lost 5 bases, with 20 bases spanning the gap. The CDR3 spans 16 residues. CDR1 MDHEN and CDR2 SYDVKM come from the germline V gene. CDR3 protein: CASSYPPGTGGETQYF. CDR3 DNA sequence: TGTGCCAGCAGTTACCCTCCCGGGACCGGAGGCGAGACCCAGTACTTC.

The V and J genes are TRBV12-3 or TRBV12-4 and TRBJ1-4; TRBD1 aligns across 9 bases. V lost 5 bases, J lost 0 bases, and 13 bases stayed unmatched. The CDR3 is 19 residues long. For the CDR3, the DNA is TGTGCCAGCAGTCCGAGTGGACAGGGGCCACTGGCAACTAATGAAAAACTGTTTTTT. Protein sequence: CASSPSGQGPLATNEKLFF.

The genes are TRBV5-4 and TRBJ2-7; possibly TRBD2 for D (6 bases). From germline, CDR1 is SGHNT and CDR2 YYREEE (reference sequence). This CDR3 spans 16 amino acids. The V and J ends lost 2 bases and 2 bases respectively, with 17 bases between them. The CDR3 DNA sequence: TGTGCCAGCAGCTTAGGAGGGCCCCGCCCCGCCTACGAGCAGTACTTC. Protein product: CASSLGGPRPAYEQYF.

V is TRBV3-1 and J is TRBJ2-1; D is unclear. V lost 1 base and J lost 4, with 14 bases in between. Germline V gene sequence: CDR1 LGHDT, CDR2 YNNKEL (reference sequence). The CDR3 runs 16 residues. CDR3 loop: CASSQVKLVGYNEQFF. The CDR3 bases are TGTGCCAGCAGCCAAGTTAAGCTAGTGGGTTACAATGAGCAGTTCTTC.

V gene TRBV7-2 combines with J gene TRBJ2-7; TRBD2 aligns across 8 bases. Germline CDR1 is SGHTA and CDR2 is FQGNSA. V lost 4 bases, J lost 2 bases, and 13 bases stayed unmatched. The CDR3 length is 17 residues. CDR3 sequence: CASSSQGGSGTTYEQYF. The CDR3 DNA sequence: TGTGCCAGCAGCTCCCAAGGAGGTAGCGGGACGACCTACGAGCAGTACTTC.

This chain links TRBV20-1 with TRBJ1-3, with 9 bases fitting TRBD1. V dropped 0 bases and J dropped 0; count of bases not matched to a gene: 9. The germline CDR1 and CDR2 sequences are DFQATT and SNEGSKA (reference sequence). The CDR3 is made up of 18 amino acids. CDR3 sequence: CSARDGGTGYYSGNTIYF. The CDR3 nucleotides are TGCAGTGCTAGAGATGGCGGGACAGGGTATTACTCTGGAAACACCATATATTTT.